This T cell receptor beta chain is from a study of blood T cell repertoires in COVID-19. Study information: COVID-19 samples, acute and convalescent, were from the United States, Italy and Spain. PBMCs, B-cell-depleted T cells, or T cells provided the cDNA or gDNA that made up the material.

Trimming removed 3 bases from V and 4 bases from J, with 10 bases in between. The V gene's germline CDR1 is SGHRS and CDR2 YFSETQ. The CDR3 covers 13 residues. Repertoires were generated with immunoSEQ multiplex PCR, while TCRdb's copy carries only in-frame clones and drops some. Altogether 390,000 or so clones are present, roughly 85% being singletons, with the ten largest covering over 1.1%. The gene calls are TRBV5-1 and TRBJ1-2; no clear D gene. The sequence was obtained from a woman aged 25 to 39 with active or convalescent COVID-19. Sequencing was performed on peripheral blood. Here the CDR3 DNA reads TGCGCCAGCAGCTCGGGTCCCCGCTATGGCTACACCTTC. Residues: CASSSGPRYGYTF.